These 14 T cell receptor beta chains share one sample of origin, sequenced in a study of graft-versus-host responses after intestinal transplantation. No antigens are known for them. Profiled with immunoSEQ multiplex PCR; TCRdb holds only in-frame clones, not every one. The sample has more than 100,000 clones; approximately 93% are singletons. This sample comprised unstimulated CD8+ T cells sorted from spleen or lymph node cells, obtained before intestinal transplant. These receptors were taken from a human donor who received an intestinal transplant.

The CDR3: CASSQDWGNTEAFF. In DNA form, the CDR3 reads TGTGCCAGCAGCCAAGACTGGGGTAACACTGAAGCTTTCTTT. V is TRBV4-2 and J is TRBJ1-1, with D unclear. V was cut by 0 bases and J by 2 bases, with 7 bases left in between. Germline lookup yields CDR1 LGHNA and CDR2 YNFKEQ. The CDR3 is 14 residues long.

The chain employs TRBV6-1 and TRBJ2-2; D tentatively fits TRBD1 or TRBD2 (5 bases each). CDR3 size: 14 residues. V was pared by 4 bases and J by 9 bases, with 15 bases between. CDR1 is MNHNS, CDR2 SASEGT, per germline. The DNA of the CDR3 is TGTGCCAGCAGTGGAACAGGAGGAGACAGGGAGCTGTTTTTT. Protein product: CASSGTGGDRELFF.

This chain connects TRBV30 to TRBJ1-1, with D tentatively TRBD1 (6 bases). V lost 0 bases to trimming and J lost 1 base, with 9 bases between them. CDR1 GTSNPN and CDR2 SVGIG come from the germline V gene (reference sequence). The CDR3 runs 14 residues. The CDR3 region is CAWSVGGGNTEAFF. CDR3 DNA sequence: TGTGCCTGGAGTGTAGGGGGGGGGAACACTGAAGCTTTCTTT.

The chain combines TRBV7-2 with TRBJ2-3; D is uncertain. The CDR3 runs 12 residues. V shed 7 bases and J shed 4 bases, with 9 bases lying between them. CDR1 SGHTA and CDR2 FQGNSA come from the germline V gene. The CDR3 coding sequence is TGTGCCAGCACTTACCGGGCAGATACGCAGTATTTT. The encoded protein is CASTYRADTQYF. Variable domain in full (rest from reference TRBV7-2 and TRBJ2-3): GAGVSQSPSNKVTEKGKDVELRCDPISGHTALYWYRQSLGQGLEFLIYFQGNSAPDKSGLPSDRFSAERTGGSVSTLTIQRTQQEDSAVYLCASTYRADTQYFGPGTRLTVL.

J is TRBJ2-3 and V is TRBV4-3; 9 bases match TRBD1. The CDR3 contains 16 residues. The V gene's germline CDR1 is LGHNA and CDR2 YSLEER. With 3 bases clipped from V and 3 bases from J, the junction kept 7 bases outside the gene matches. CDR3 bases: TGCGCCAGCAGCCACCGTATGGGACAGGGAACAGATACGCAGTATTTT. Amino acid sequence: CASSHRMGQGTDTQYF.

The chain has TRBV9 and TRBJ2-7; TRBD2 matches 10 bases. This CDR3 is 16 amino acids long. Germline assignment: CDR1 SGDLS and CDR2 YYNGEE. J gave up 2 bases and V 4 bases, and 9 bases lay outside the gene matches. The CDR3 region is CASSPHLAGATYEQYF. Here the CDR3 DNA reads TGTGCCAGCAGCCCACACCTAGCGGGGGCGACCTACGAGCAGTACTTC.

This clone was found once. The chain is built from TRBV12-5 and TRBJ1-5, with D possibly TRBD1 on 5 matching bases. CDR3 length: 15 amino acids. V was pared by 4 bases and J by 2 bases, with 12 bases between. Germline CDR1 and CDR2: LGHNT and FRNRAP. CDR3 sequence reads: CASGSDQGGNQPQHF. The CDR3 DNA reads as TGTGCTAGTGGTTCGGATCAAGGGGGCAATCAGCCCCAGCATTTT. The full variable domain, completed using reference TRBV12-5 and TRBJ1-5, is DARVTQTPRHKVTEMGQEVTMRCQPILGHNTVFWYRQTMMQGLELLAYFRNRAPLDDSGMPKDRFSAEMPDATLATLKIQPSEPRDSAVYFCASGSDQGGNQPQHFGDGTRLSIL.

A single count supports this clone. V is TRBV6-6 and J is TRBJ1-4; no clear D gene. The CDR3 is made up of 13 amino acids. CDR1 is MNHNY and CDR2 is SVGAGI in the germline V gene (reference sequence). Trimming took off 2 bases at V and 11 bases at J, with 12 bases between the two ends. The chain's CDR3 is CASSYAEPDKLFF. Written as DNA, the CDR3 is TGTGCCAGCAGTTACGCTGAACCTGACAAACTGTTTTTT.

The V and J genes are TRBV30 and TRBJ1-2; 10 nucleotides align to TRBD1. The J segment lost 4 bases and the V segment lost 5 bases, leaving 4 bases of the junction unmatched. CDR1 and CDR2 from the germline V gene are GTSNPN and SVGIG (reference sequence). The CDR3 sequence is 13 residues long. The CDR3 DNA reads TGTGCCTGGGCCCGGACAGGGGGCTATGGCTACACCTTC. Its translation is CAWARTGGYGYTF.

This chain joins TRBV7-8 and TRBJ1-3; 7 bases are shared with TRBD1. Germline trimming cut 4 bases from V and 0 bases from J; bases unmatched to any gene: 6. From germline, CDR1 is SGHVS and CDR2 FQNEAQ. CDR3 length: 16 amino acids. The CDR3 region is CASSSGTDFSGNTIYF. Here the CDR3 DNA reads TGTGCCAGCAGCTCGGGGACAGATTTCTCTGGAAACACCATATATTTT.

V is TRBV4-1 and J is TRBJ2-5; D might be TRBD2 (6 bases). This CDR3 is built from 16 residues. V gave up 2 bases and J gave up 1 base, with 14 bases separating them. Germline lookup yields CDR1 MGHRA and CDR2 YSYEKL. In DNA form, the CDR3 reads TGCGCCAGCAGCCAACACTCCGGACTATTCCAAGAGACCCAGTACTTC. This codes for CASSQHSGLFQETQYF.

The chain couples TRBV5-8 to TRBJ2-4, with TRBD2 identical over 11 bases. From germline, CDR1 is SGHTS and CDR2 YDEGEE. Losses at the gene ends were 4 bases for V and 1 base for J; bases not matched to a gene: 4. This CDR3 has 16 amino acids. The CDR3 here is CASSRGLAVAKNIQYF. CDR3 nucleotide sequence: TGTGCCAGCAGCCGGGGACTAGCGGTGGCCAAAAACATTCAGTACTTC.

Comment on this clone: This CDR3 is also generated by other DNA sequences in the sample. The rearrangement uses TRBV27 and TRBJ2-7; a possible D gene is TRBD1 (5 bases). The germline V and J ends were trimmed by 2 bases and 3 bases, with 8 bases remaining between them. The CDR3 runs 13 residues. The germline CDR1 and CDR2 sequences are MNHEY and SMNVEV (reference sequence). This CDR3 reads CASSLGARYEQYF. CDR3 sequence (DNA): TGTGCCAGCAGTTTAGGGGCACGCTACGAGCAGTACTTC.

The chain is built from TRBV7-9 and TRBJ2-7; 9 nucleotides agree with TRBD1. The V gene's germline CDR1 is SEHNR and CDR2 FQNEAQ (reference sequence). The CDR3 is made up of 15 amino acids. Germline trimming cut 1 base from V and 2 bases from J; bases unmatched to any gene: 3. CDR3 nucleotides: TGTGCCAGCAGCTTAGTCAGGACAGGGGCCTACGAGCAGTACTTC. This codes for CASSLVRTGAYEQYF.